Listed here is a single T cell receptor beta chain. In the source study's methods: For nucleated cells, counts were estimated from reference gene primer amplification. Sequencing used immunoSEQ multiplex PCR; TCRdb keeps in-frame clones, though not all of them. D and trimming come from the DNA, and the V and J calls and clone size come from that table. The sample consists of more than 110,000 clones, approximately 84% of them appearing once. Per germline, CDR1 LGHNA and CDR2 YNFKEQ. V shed 6 bases and J shed 4 bases, with 17 bases lying between them. This CDR3 region has 15 residues. This entry is derived from a study of blood T cell repertoires in COVID-19. Background on the study: Samples representing acute and convalescent COVID-19 were sourced from the United States, Italy and Spain. In each case, the material was cDNA or gDNA derived from T cells, B-cell-depleted T cells, or PBMCs.

The sample comprised peripheral blood. The chain is built from TRBV4-2 and TRBJ2-3, with D unresolved. The clonotype comes from a human donor in a cohort sampled during active COVID-19. The CDR3 DNA is TGTGCCAGCAGGAACCTGGCACCCGAGGCAGATACGCAGTATTTT. As protein: CASRNLAPEADTQYF.